The 23 T cell receptor beta chains below all came from one sample that was sequenced in a study of blood T cell repertoires in COVID-19. Clones were read by immunoSEQ multiplex PCR, and TCRdb kept only the in-frame ones, dropping some. The sample records some 230,000 clones, 83% being singletons. Sequences were obtained from peripheral blood. Receptors originate from a woman aged 45-65 years with acute or convalescent COVID-19.

This clone was observed a few times. V and J are TRBV23-1 and TRBJ1-1; 8 bases match TRBD1. TRBV23-1 is labeled an ORF, and its function is uncertain. V shed 1 base and J 3 bases; nucleotides not matched to a gene: 13. The CDR3 has 18 residues. The CDR3, as DNA: TGCGCCAGCAGTCAATTGTCGACAGGGGTTGAAGATGACACTGAAGCTTTCTTT. The encoded protein is CASSQLSTGVEDDTEAFF.

The chain is built from TRBV6-5 and TRBJ2-7, with D possibly matching TRBD2 (6 bases). The CDR3 is made up of 15 amino acids. The V end lost 5 bases, the J end lost 4 bases, and 18 bases lay between the germline ends. Germline CDR1 and CDR2: MNHEY and SVGAGI. In nucleotides, the CDR3 is TGTGCCAGCAGTCTCAGGGACTCCCTGGGTTACGAGCAGTACTTC. This gives the protein CASSLRDSLGYEQYF.

This clone was seen more than once but under ten times. This chain links TRBV5-1 with TRBJ1-6; TRBD1 agrees at 7 bases. Germline lookup yields CDR1 SGHRS and CDR2 YFSETQ. This CDR3 region has 16 residues. V lost 1 base, J lost 6 bases, and 7 bases stayed unmatched. CDR3 loop: CASSLLTGKGNSPLHF. The CDR3 DNA follows: TGCGCCAGCAGCTTGCTGACAGGGAAGGGTAATTCACCCCTCCACTTT.

This clone was detected only a few times. This chain links TRBV7-8 with TRBJ2-7, with 8 nucleotides matching TRBD2. Trimming removed 3 bases from V and 2 bases from J; junction bases left unmatched: 9. The CDR3 contains 16 residues. The germline gives CDR1 SGHVS, CDR2 FQNEAQ. The DNA of the CDR3 is TGTGCCAGCAGCTTTGCCCAAGCGGGAGTAACCTACGAGCAGTACTTC. Protein: CASSFAQAGVTYEQYF.

This chain connects TRBV19 to TRBJ1-4; D may be TRBD1 (5 bases). The CDR3 runs 14 residues. Trimming stripped 11 bases from V and 1 base from J, with 14 bases between. From germline, CDR1 is LNHDA and CDR2 SQIVND (reference sequence). The CDR3 DNA follows: TGTGCCTCTCGGGGGTTAATAACTAATGAAAAACTGTTTTTT. Amino acids: CASRGLITNEKLFF.

The chain employs TRBV9 and TRBJ1-2; maybe TRBD1 (5 bases). The length of the CDR3 is 16 residues. Trimming left V 0 bases short and J 3 bases short, with 15 bases between. CDR1 and CDR2 from the germline V gene are SGDLS and YYNGEE. CDR3 in amino acids: CASSVGAGEGYYGYTF. For the CDR3, the DNA is TGTGCCAGCAGCGTAGGCGCCGGGGAGGGGTACTATGGCTACACCTTC.

V usage is TRBV4-1 and J usage is TRBJ2-7, with 8 bases that match TRBD2. This CDR3 has 15 amino acids. Germline values: CDR1 MGHRA, CDR2 YSYEKL. The V gene end was trimmed by 8 bases and the J gene end by 2 bases; junction bases not matched to a gene: 11. The DNA for the CDR3 is TGCGCCAGCCGGGTCTTCGGGGGGGGGCCCTACGAGCAGTACTTC. Translated: CASRVFGGGPYEQYF.

The chain carries TRBV15 and TRBJ1-2; no definite D call. Trimming stripped 3 bases from V and 8 bases from J, with 16 bases between. The CDR3 is made up of 14 amino acids. Germline CDR1 is LNHNV and CDR2 is YYDKDF (reference sequence). The CDR3 DNA follows: TGTGCCACCAGCAGGGACCAGGTCAGAGGGGGCTACACCTTC. Its translation: CATSRDQVRGGYTF.

This rearrangement joins TRBV10-3 to TRBJ2-1, with a tentative D call TRBD1 (5 bases). The germline gives CDR1 ENHRY, CDR2 SYGVKD. The ends were cut back, 0 bases at V and 3 bases at J, with 6 bases in the middle. This CDR3 has 14 amino acids. The CDR3 sequence is CAISESTDYNEQFF. For the CDR3, the DNA is TGTGCCATCAGTGAGTCGACAGACTACAATGAGCAGTTCTTC.

The chain combines TRBV6-1 with TRBJ1-2; 7 bases match TRBD1. CDR1 and CDR2 (germline): MNHNS, SASEGT. This CDR3 has 17 residues. V shed 4 bases and J 1 base; nucleotides not matched to a gene: 12. As DNA, the CDR3 is TGTGCCAGCAGTGCGACAGGGAAACTTACTATTAACTATGGCTACACCTTC. Its translation is CASSATGKLTINYGYTF.

This sequence joins TRBV7-9 and TRBJ2-7; maybe TRBD2 (7 bases). V was shortened by 5 bases and J by 4 bases, with 15 bases between the two germline ends. Germline values: CDR1 SEHNR, CDR2 FQNEAQ (reference sequence). The CDR3 contains 14 residues. CDR3 DNA: TGTGCCAGCAGCCAAGGGGGGACTACGTACGAGCAGTACTTC. This encodes CASSQGGTTYEQYF.

This chain connects TRBV7-8 to TRBJ2-1; the D gene is possibly TRBD1 (6 bases). Deletions cut 5 bases from V and 0 bases from J, with 14 bases between. The CDR3 extends over 16 amino acids. Germline CDR1 SGHVS, CDR2 FQNEAQ. For the CDR3, the DNA is TGTGCCAGCAGCGGGAAGACAGGCCGCTCCTACAATGAGCAGTTCTTC. It codes for CASSGKTGRSYNEQFF.

The J gene is TRBJ1-6, the V gene TRBV28; no clear D gene. V was shortened by 8 bases and J by 9 bases, with 11 bases between the two germline ends. The length of the CDR3 is 12 residues. Germline CDR1 reads MDHEN; CDR2 reads SYDVKM. The DNA for the CDR3 is TGTGCCAGCTCTACTCCGTCTTCACCCCTCCACTTT. This sequence encodes CASSTPSSPLHF.

The CDR3 DNA reads TGTGCCAGCAGCTTGACAGGGGGCGAGAGTGGCTACACCTTC. This encodes CASSLTGGESGYTF. V is TRBV7-9 and J is TRBJ1-2; 10 bases are shared with TRBD1. Losses at the gene ends were 3 bases for V and 7 bases for J; bases not matched to a gene: 5. The germline gives CDR1 SEHNR, CDR2 FQNEAQ (reference sequence). This CDR3 has 14 residues. The whole variable domain, remainder taken from reference TRBV7-9 and TRBJ1-2, is DTGVSQNPRHKITKRGQNVTFRCDPISEHNRLYWYRQTLGQGPEFLTYFQNEAQLEKSRLLSDRFSAERPKGSFSTLEIQRTEQGDSAMYLCASSLTGGESGYTFGSGTRLTVV.

In its sample, this clone was seen once. V gene TRBV5-1 combines with J gene TRBJ2-4; 9 bases align to TRBD1. V lost 1 base to trimming and J lost 8 bases; unmatched junction nucleotides: 4. Germline V gives CDR1 SGHRS, CDR2 YFSETQ. The CDR3 consists of 14 residues. Here the CDR3 reads CASSLRQGGYIQYF. CDR3 in DNA: TGCGCCAGCAGCTTGCGACAGGGGGGATACATTCAGTACTTC. Complete variable domain (other parts from reference TRBV5-1 and TRBJ2-4): KAGVTQTPRYLIKTRGQQVTLSCSPISGHRSVSWYQQTPGQGLQFLFEYFSETQRNKGNFPGRFSGRQFSNSRSEMNVSTLELGDSALYLCASSLRQGGYIQYFGAGTRLSVL.

This sequence joins TRBV10-3 and TRBJ1-1, with D maybe TRBD1 (5 bases). Trimming removed 6 bases from V and 5 bases from J, with 16 bases in between. This CDR3 region has 14 residues. Per the germline V gene, CDR1 is ENHRY and CDR2 is SYGVKD. The CDR3 loop reads CAIRQDGSRTEAFF. DNA of the CDR3: TGTGCCATCAGACAGGACGGGAGTAGAACTGAAGCTTTCTTT.

V usage is TRBV18 and J usage is TRBJ2-7; 11 nucleotides align to TRBD2. The V gene's germline CDR1 is KGHSH and CDR2 LQKENI. The CDR3 has 14 residues. The V segment lost 5 bases and the J segment 0 bases; nucleotides outside the gene matches: 0. CDR3 in amino acids: CASSTSGSSYEQYF. For the CDR3, the DNA is TGTGCCAGCTCAACTAGCGGGAGCTCCTACGAGCAGTACTTC.

This clone appeared a few times. CDR3 loop: CASSSQFTGELFF. CDR3 sequence (DNA): TGTGCCAGCAGTTCGCAGTTCACCGGGGAGCTGTTTTTT. The chain uses TRBV6-5 and TRBJ2-2; D remains ambiguous. V lost 4 bases, J lost 4 bases, and 7 bases lay in between. Per germline, CDR1 MNHEY and CDR2 SVGAGI. The CDR3 is 13 residues long.

This chain links TRBV19 with TRBJ2-1; the D gene is possibly TRBD2 (6 bases). V lost 7 bases, J lost 6 bases, and 13 bases lay in between. Per the germline V gene, CDR1 is LNHDA and CDR2 is SQIVND (reference sequence). The CDR3 is 13 residues long. The CDR3: CASKAGPRNEQFF. The CDR3 coding sequence is TGTGCCAGTAAGGCGGGGCCTCGCAATGAGCAGTTCTTC.

This clone was recorded only once. This chain links TRBV19 with TRBJ2-5; TRBD1 agrees at 9 bases. The CDR3 consists of 15 residues. V lost 8 bases, J lost 3 bases, and 10 bases stayed unmatched. CDR1 is LNHDA and CDR2 is SQIVND in the germline V gene (reference sequence). In DNA form, the CDR3 reads TGTGCCAGTCAGGGGACAGGGAGGGCCAAAGAGACCCAGTACTTC. It codes for CASQGTGRAKETQYF.

CDR3 sequence: CASSQENEQFF. The CDR3 DNA reads as TGTGCCAGCAGCCAGGAGAATGAGCAGTTCTTC. The J gene is TRBJ2-1, the V gene TRBV14; D call uncertain. The CDR3 runs 11 residues. Germline V gene sequence: CDR1 SGHDN, CDR2 FVKESK. The germline V and J ends were trimmed by 3 bases and 7 bases, with 4 bases remaining between them. Using reference TRBV14 and TRBJ2-1 for the parts outside the CDR3, the full variable domain is EAGVTQFPSHSVIEKGQTVTLRCDPISGHDNLYWYRRVMGKEIKFLLHFVKESKQDESGMPNNRFLAERTGGTYSTLKVQPAELEDSGVYFCASSQENEQFFGPGTRLTVL.

The V gene is TRBV3-1 (or the pseudogene TRBV3-2), the J gene TRBJ1-1; 8 nucleotides match TRBD1. This CDR3 contains 14 residues. V lost 4 bases and J lost 6; bases outside the gene matches: 7. Germline CDR1 reads LGHDT; CDR2 reads YNNKEL (reference sequence). CDR3 protein: CASSPGQEGSEAFF. The CDR3 DNA is TGTGCCAGCAGCCCGGGACAGGAAGGGTCTGAAGCTTTCTTT.

The chain couples TRBV7-6 to TRBJ1-3, with D unresolved. V dropped 0 bases and J dropped 4 bases, with 13 bases sitting between them. The CDR3 has 16 amino acids. Germline V lookup: CDR1 SGHVS, CDR2 FNYEAQ. The CDR3 region has the DNA TGTGCCAGCAGCTTAGCATCCGAGGGTGAGGGAAACACCATATATTTT. Encoded protein: CASSLASEGEGNTIYF.